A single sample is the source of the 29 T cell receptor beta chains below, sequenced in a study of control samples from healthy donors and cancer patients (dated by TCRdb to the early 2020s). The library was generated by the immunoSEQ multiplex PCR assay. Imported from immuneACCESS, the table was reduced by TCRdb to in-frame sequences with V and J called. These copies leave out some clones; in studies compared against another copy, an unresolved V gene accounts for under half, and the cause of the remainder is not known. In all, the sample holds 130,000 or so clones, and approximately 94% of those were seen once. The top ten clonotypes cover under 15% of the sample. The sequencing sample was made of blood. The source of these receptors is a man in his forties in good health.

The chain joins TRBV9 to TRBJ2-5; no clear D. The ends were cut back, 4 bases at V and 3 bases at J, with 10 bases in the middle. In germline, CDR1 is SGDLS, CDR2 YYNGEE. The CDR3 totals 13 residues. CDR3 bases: TGTGCCAGCAGCTCTCGTTGGGAAGAGACCCAGTACTTC. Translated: CASSSRWEETQYF.

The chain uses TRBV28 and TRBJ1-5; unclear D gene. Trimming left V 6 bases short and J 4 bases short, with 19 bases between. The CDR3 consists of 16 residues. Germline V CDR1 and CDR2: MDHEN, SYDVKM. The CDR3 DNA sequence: TGTGCCAGCAGCCGCACTCCCCCCTACAAGAATCAGCCCCAGCATTTT. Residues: CASSRTPPYKNQPQHF. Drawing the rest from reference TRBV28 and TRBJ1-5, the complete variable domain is DVKVTQSSRYLVKRTGEKVFLECVQDMDHENMFWYRQDPGLGLRLIYFSYDVKMKEKGDIPEGYSVSREKKERFSLILESASTNQTSMYLCASSRTPPYKNQPQHFGDGTRLSIL.

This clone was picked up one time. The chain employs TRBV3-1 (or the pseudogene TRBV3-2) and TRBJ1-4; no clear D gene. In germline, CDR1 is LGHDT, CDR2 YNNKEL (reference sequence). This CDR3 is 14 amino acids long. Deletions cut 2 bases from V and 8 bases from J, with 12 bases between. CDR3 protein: CASSQSSKNEKLFF. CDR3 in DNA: TGTGCCAGCAGCCAAAGCAGCAAGAACGAAAAACTGTTTTTT.

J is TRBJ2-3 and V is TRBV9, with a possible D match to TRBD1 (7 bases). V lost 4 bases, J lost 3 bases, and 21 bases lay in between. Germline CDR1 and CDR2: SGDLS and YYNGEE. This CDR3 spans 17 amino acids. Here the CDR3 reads CASSPSGGGKGTDTQYF. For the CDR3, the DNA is TGTGCCAGCAGCCCCTCCGGAGGGGGCAAGGGTACAGATACGCAGTATTTT.

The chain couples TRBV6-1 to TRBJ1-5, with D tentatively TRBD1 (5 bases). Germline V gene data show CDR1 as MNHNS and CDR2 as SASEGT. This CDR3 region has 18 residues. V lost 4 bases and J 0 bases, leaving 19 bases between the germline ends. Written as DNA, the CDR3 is TGTGCCAGCAGTGGAAACCTCCGGACAAGCTATAGCAATCAGCCCCAGCATTTT. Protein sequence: CASSGNLRTSYSNQPQHF.

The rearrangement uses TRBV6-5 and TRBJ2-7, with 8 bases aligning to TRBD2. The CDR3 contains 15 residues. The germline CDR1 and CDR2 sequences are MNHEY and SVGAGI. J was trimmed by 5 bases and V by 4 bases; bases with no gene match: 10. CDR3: CASSSTSVIYHEQYF. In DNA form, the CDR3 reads TGTGCCAGCAGTTCGACTAGCGTAATATACCACGAGCAGTACTTC.

The CDR3 sequence is CASSQAVGGQGNTIYF. CDR3 coding DNA: TGCGCCAGCAGCCAAGCGGTTGGGGGGCAAGGAAACACCATATATTTT. This chain connects TRBV4-3 to TRBJ1-3; D may be TRBD1 (6 bases). Deletions cut 1 base from V and 4 bases from J, with 14 bases between. Looked up from germline, CDR1 is LGHNA and CDR2 is YSLEER. The CDR3 contains 16 residues.

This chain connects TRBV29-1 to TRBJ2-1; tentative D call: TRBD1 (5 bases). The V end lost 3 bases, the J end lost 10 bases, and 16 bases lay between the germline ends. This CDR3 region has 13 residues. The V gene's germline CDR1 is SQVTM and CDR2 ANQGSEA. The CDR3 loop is CSVDVPGFEEQFF. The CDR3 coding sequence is TGCAGCGTTGACGTCCCAGGGTTTGAGGAGCAGTTCTTC.

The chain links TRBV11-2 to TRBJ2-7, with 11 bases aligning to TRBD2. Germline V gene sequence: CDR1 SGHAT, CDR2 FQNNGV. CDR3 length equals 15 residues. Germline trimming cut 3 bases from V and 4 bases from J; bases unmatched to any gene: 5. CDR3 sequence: CASSFPGTSGYEQYF. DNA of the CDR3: TGTGCCAGCAGCTTTCCCGGGACTAGCGGTTACGAGCAGTACTTC.

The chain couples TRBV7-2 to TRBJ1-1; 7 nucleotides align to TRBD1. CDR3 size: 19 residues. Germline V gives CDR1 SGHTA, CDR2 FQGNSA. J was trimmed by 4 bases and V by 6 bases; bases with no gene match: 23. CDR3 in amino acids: CASRERAGRGSLWGTEAFF. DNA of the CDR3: TGTGCCAGCAGGGAACGGGCTGGCAGGGGGTCCCTTTGGGGCACTGAAGCTTTCTTT. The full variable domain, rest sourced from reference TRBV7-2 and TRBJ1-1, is GAGVSQSPSNKVTEKGKDVELRCDPISGHTALYWYRQSLGQGLEFLIYFQGNSAPDKSGLPSDRFSAERTGGSVSTLTIQRTQQEDSAVYLCASRERAGRGSLWGTEAFFGQGTRLTVV.

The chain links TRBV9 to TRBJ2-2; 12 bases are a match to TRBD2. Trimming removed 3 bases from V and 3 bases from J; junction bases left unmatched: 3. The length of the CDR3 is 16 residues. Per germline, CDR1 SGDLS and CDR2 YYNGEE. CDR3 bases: TGTGCCAGCAGCGCTAGCGGGAGGGCCGACACCGGGGAGCTGTTTTTT. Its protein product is CASSASGRADTGELFF.

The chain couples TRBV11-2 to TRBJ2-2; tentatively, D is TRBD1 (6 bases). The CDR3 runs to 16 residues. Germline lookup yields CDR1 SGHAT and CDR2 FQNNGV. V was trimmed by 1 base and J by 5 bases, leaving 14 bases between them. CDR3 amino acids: CASSLVLQGRTGELFF. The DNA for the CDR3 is TGTGCCAGCAGCTTAGTTTTGCAGGGGCGTACCGGGGAGCTGTTTTTT.

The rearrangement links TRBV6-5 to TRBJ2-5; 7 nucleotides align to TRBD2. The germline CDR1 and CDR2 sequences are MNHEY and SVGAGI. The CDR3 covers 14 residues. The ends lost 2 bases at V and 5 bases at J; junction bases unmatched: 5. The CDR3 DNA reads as TGTGCCAGCAGTTACGGGCGGGAGATTGAGACCCAGTACTTC. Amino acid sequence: CASSYGREIETQYF.

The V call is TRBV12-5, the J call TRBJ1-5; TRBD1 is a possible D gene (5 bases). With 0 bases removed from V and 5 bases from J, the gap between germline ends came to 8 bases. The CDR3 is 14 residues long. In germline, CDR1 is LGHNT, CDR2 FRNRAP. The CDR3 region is CASGLVRGDQPQHF. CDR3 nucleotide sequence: TGTGCTAGTGGTTTGGTACGGGGCGATCAGCCCCAGCATTTT. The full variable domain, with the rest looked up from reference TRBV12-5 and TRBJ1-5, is DARVTQTPRHKVTEMGQEVTMRCQPILGHNTVFWYRQTMMQGLELLAYFRNRAPLDDSGMPKDRFSAEMPDATLATLKIQPSEPRDSAVYFCASGLVRGDQPQHFGDGTRLSIL.

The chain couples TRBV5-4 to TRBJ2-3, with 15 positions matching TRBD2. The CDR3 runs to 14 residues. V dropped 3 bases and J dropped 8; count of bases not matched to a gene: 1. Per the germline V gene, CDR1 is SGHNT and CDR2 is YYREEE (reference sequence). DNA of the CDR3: TGTGCCAGCAGCTCGGGACTAGCGGGAGGTACGCAGTATTTT. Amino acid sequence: CASSSGLAGGTQYF.

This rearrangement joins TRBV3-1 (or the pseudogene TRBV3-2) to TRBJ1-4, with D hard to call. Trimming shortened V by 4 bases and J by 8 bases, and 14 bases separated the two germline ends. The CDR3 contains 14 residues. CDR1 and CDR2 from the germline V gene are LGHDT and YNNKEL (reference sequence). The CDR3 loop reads CASSPSFSGEKLFF. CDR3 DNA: TGTGCCAGCAGCCCCAGTTTTTCTGGCGAAAAACTGTTTTTT.

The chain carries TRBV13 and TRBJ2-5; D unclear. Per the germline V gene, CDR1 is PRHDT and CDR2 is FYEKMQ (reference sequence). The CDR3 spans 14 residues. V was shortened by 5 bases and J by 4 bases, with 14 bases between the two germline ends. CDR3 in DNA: TGTGCCAGCAGCCCCCTCAGTGCCGGAGAGACCCAGTACTTC. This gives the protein CASSPLSAGETQYF. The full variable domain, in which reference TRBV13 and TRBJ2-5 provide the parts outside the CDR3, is AAGVIQSPRHLIKEKRETATLKCYPIPRHDTVYWYQQGPGQDPQFLISFYEKMQSDKGSIPDRFSAQQFSDYHSELNMSSLELGDSALYFCASSPLSAGETQYFGPGTRLLVL.

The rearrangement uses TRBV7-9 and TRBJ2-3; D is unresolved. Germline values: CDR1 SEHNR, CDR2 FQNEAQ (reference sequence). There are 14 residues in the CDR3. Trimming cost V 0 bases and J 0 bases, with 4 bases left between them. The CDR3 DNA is TGTGCCAGCAGCTTAGCGGTTAGCACAGATACGCAGTATTTT. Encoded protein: CASSLAVSTDTQYF. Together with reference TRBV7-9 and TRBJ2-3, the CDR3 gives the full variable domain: DTGVSQNPRHKITKRGQNVTFRCDPISEHNRLYWYRQTLGQGPEFLTYFQNEAQLEKSRLLSDRFSAERPKGSFSTLEIQRTEQGDSAMYLCASSLAVSTDTQYFGPGTRLTVL.

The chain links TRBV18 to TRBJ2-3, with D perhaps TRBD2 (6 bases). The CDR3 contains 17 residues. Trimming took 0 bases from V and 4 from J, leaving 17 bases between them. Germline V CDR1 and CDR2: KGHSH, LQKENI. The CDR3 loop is CASSPPAPPTSSDTQYF. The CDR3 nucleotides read TGTGCCAGCTCACCACCGGCCCCGCCGACTAGTTCAGATACGCAGTATTTT.

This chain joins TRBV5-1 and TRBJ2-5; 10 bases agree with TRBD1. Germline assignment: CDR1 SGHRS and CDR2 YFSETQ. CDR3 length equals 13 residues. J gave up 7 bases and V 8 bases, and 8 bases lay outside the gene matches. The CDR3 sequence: CASTGTGEATQYF. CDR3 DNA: TGCGCCAGTACCGGGACAGGGGAGGCGACCCAGTACTTC.

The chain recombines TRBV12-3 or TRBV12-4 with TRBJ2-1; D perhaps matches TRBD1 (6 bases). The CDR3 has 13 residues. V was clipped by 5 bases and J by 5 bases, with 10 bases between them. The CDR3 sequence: CASSLGQHNEQFF. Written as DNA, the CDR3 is TGTGCCAGCAGTCTCGGACAGCACAATGAGCAGTTCTTC.

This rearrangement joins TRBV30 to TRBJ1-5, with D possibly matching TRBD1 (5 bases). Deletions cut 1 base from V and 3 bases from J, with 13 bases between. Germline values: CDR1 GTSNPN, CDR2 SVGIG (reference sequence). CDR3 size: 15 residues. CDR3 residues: CAWSALGGFNQPQHF. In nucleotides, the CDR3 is TGTGCCTGGAGTGCCCTCGGGGGGTTCAATCAGCCCCAGCATTTT.

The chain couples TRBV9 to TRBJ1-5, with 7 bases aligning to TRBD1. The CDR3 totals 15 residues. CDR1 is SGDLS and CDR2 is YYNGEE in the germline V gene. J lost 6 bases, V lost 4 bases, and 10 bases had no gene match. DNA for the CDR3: TGTGCCAGCAGCCCCTCCGGGACAGCTGGTCAGCCCCAGCATTTT. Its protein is CASSPSGTAGQPQHF.

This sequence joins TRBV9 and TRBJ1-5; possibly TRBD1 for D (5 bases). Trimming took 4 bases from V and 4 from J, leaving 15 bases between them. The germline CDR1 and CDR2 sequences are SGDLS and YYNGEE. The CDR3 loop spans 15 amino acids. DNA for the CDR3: TGTGCCAGCAGCCCCACGGGGGTAGGTAATCAGCCCCAGCATTTT. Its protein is CASSPTGVGNQPQHF.

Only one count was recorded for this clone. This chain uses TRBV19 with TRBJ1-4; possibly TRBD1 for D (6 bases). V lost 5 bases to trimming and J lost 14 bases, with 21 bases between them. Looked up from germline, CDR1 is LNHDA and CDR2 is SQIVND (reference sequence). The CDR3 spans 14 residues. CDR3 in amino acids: CASSSQGKQGMLFF. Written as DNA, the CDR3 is TGTGCCAGTAGTTCTCAGGGGAAACAAGGAATGCTGTTTTTT.

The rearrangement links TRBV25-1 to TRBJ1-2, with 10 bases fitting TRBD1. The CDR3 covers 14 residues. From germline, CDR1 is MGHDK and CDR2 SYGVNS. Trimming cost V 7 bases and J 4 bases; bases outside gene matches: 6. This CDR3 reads CASNRDRGGYGYTF. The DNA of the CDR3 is TGTGCCAGCAATCGGGACAGGGGTGGCTATGGCTACACCTTC.

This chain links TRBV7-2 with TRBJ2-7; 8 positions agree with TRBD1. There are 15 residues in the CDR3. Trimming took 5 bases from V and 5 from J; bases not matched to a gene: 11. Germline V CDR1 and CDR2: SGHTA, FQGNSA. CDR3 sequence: CASSHGTGLRNEQYF. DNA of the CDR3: TGTGCCAGCAGCCACGGGACAGGTCTTCGCAACGAGCAGTACTTC.

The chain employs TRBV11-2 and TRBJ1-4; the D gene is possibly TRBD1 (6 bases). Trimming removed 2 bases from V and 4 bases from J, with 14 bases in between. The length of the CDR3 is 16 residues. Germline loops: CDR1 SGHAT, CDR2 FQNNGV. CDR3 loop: CASSLRLGTSNEKLFF. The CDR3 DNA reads TGTGCCAGCAGCTTAAGGTTAGGGACAAGTAATGAAAAACTGTTTTTT.

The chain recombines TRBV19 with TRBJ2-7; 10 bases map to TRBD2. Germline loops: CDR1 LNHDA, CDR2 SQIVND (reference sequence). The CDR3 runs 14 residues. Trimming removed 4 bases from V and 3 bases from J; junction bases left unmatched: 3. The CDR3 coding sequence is TGTGCCAGTAGTAAGGCTAGCGGGAGCTACGAGCAGTACTTC. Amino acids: CASSKASGSYEQYF.